This T cell receptor (beta chain) was retrieved from a study of HIV-infected children after antiretroviral therapy interruption. Whole-study context: For the interruption arm, samples span week 0 through about 3 years after study end.

RNA-based 3' RACE libraries used unique molecular identifiers. TCRdb ran MiXCR on the 3' RACE reads and lists one entry per CDR3 protein. In the table there are 45,000 to 50,000 distinct CDR3 sequences, approximately 4% of which are singletons. Treatment described: PENTA 11 planned treatment interruption arm or continuous ART arm. Only samples with at least 5 million viable PBMCs qualified. Germline CDR1 reads SGHTA; CDR2 reads FQGNSA. The CDR3 sequence is 13 residues long. Trimming took 5 bases from V and 0 from J, leaving 7 bases between them. This clonotype was recorded many times. The starting material was CD45RA+ CD4+ T cells from PBMCs, pooled from several time points, obtained from a donor given antiretroviral therapy, either interrupted or continuous. The subset was: naive CD4+ CD45RA+ CD45RO- T cells. The J gene is TRBJ1-1, the V gene TRBV7-2; D uncertain. This clonotype originated in a pool of human donors with HIV. CDR3 DNA sequence: TGTGCCAGCAGCACGACGGTGAACACTGAAGCTTTCTTT. Protein product: CASSTTVNTEAFF.